These 14 T cell receptor beta chains originate from one sample sequenced in a study of T cell repertoires in cytomegalovirus infection. TCRdb re-derived calls from the reads in MiXCR, one entry per CDR3 protein. The sample yields about half a million distinct CDR3 sequences, roughly 46% seen once. Their antigen targets remain unknown. Sample: cultured PBMCs, taken from culture after CMV antigen stimulation. The source of these receptors is a human donor in good health (CMV status not recorded). Some clones in this sample may be carry-over from other donors' samples.

In this sample, this clonotype turned up once. The chain is built from TRBV12-3 or TRBV12-4 and TRBJ1-6; TRBD1 matches at 8 bases. The CDR3 length is 15 residues. V was clipped by 6 bases and J by 4 bases; unmatched bases: 5. CDR3 sequence: CASRRRTGYNSPLHF. CDR3 DNA: TGTGCCAGCAGACGCCGGACAGGGTATAATTCACCCCTCCACTTT.

The chain combines TRBV20-1 with TRBJ2-1; D not resolved. CDR3 size: 11 residues. In germline, CDR1 is DFQATT, CDR2 SNEGSKA (reference sequence). The germline V and J ends were trimmed by 2 bases and 3 bases, with 2 bases remaining between them. The DNA of the CDR3 is TGCAGTGCTAGACACTACAATGAGCAGTTCTTC. Translated, it gives CSARHYNEQFF.

V gene TRBV6-5 combines with J gene TRBJ1-1; possibly TRBD1 for D (5 bases). CDR1 and CDR2 (germline): MNHEY, SVGAGI. Trimming removed 6 bases from V and 0 bases from J, with 14 bases in between. The CDR3 loop spans 15 amino acids. CDR3 amino acids: CASSSHWGMNTEAFF. CDR3 in DNA: TGTGCCAGCAGCAGCCATTGGGGGATGAACACTGAAGCTTTCTTT.

This clonotype was seen a handful of times. The genes are TRBV7-2 and TRBJ1-2; D ambiguous. In germline, CDR1 is SGHTA, CDR2 FQGNSA. The CDR3 sequence is 13 residues long. V shed 3 bases and J shed 7 bases, with 12 bases lying between them. The CDR3 nucleotides are TGTGCCAGCAGCTTCAGCGGGGAAGGTGGCTACACCTTC. Residues: CASSFSGEGGYTF.

The chain's CDR3 is CASSLGWRGSTDTQYF. The DNA for the CDR3 is TGCGCCAGCAGTTTAGGGTGGCGGGGAAGCACAGATACGCAGTATTTT. This chain joins TRBV4-1 and TRBJ2-3; D is possibly TRBD2 (6 bases). The CDR3 runs 16 residues. CDR1 and CDR2 from the germline V gene are MGHRA and YSYEKL. V dropped 6 bases and J dropped 0 bases, with 16 bases sitting between them.

The chain recombines TRBV7-9 with TRBJ2-3, with 7 nucleotides matching TRBD1. Trimming cost V 5 bases and J 1 base; bases outside gene matches: 12. This CDR3 comprises 17 residues. Germline CDR1 is SEHNR and CDR2 is FQNEAQ (reference sequence). The CDR3 bases are TGTGCCAGCAGCGCCCTGGGACAGCAGGCTGGCACAGATACGCAGTATTTT. Residues: CASSALGQQAGTDTQYF. The entire variable domain, with the rest obtained from reference TRBV7-9 and TRBJ2-3, is as follows: DTGVSQNPRHKITKRGQNVTFRCDPISEHNRLYWYRQTLGQGPEFLTYFQNEAQLEKSRLLSDRFSAERPKGSFSTLEIQRTEQGDSAMYLCASSALGQQAGTDTQYFGPGTRLTVL.

The chain recombines TRBV7-2 with TRBJ2-3; possible D gene TRBD2, 6 bases. Germline assignment: CDR1 SGHTA and CDR2 FQGNSA. Trimming removed 0 bases from V and 8 bases from J, with 12 bases in between. The CDR3 contains 14 residues. CDR3 in amino acids: CASSLAGREVTQYF. Written as DNA, the CDR3 is TGTGCCAGCAGCTTAGCTGGGCGGGAAGTTACGCAGTATTTT.

The J gene is TRBJ2-7, the V gene TRBV15; 8 positions match TRBD1. Germline CDR1 and CDR2: LNHNV and YYDKDF (reference sequence). V shed 3 bases and J 7 bases; nucleotides not matched to a gene: 8. The CDR3 extends over 14 amino acids. In nucleotides, the CDR3 is TGTGCCACCAGCAGCCGGGACAGGACGGTAGAGCAGTACTTC. Amino acid sequence: CATSSRDRTVEQYF.

This clonotype has only a few counts. CDR3 amino acids: CASSRPGLAGEGPEQFF. CDR3 coding DNA: TGTGCCAGCAGCAGACCGGGACTAGCGGGGGAAGGACCAGAGCAGTTCTTC. V and J are TRBV7-8 and TRBJ2-1; TRBD2 agrees at 14 bases. The germline V gene encodes CDR1 SGHVS and CDR2 FQNEAQ. The CDR3 totals 17 residues. Unmatched junction bases numbered 13, after V lost 5 bases and J lost 10 bases.

The rearrangement uses TRBV11-2 and TRBJ2-1; possibly TRBD1 or TRBD2 for D (5 bases each). With 5 bases removed from V and 9 bases from J, the gap between germline ends came to 20 bases. The CDR3 totals 15 residues. Germline lookup yields CDR1 SGHAT and CDR2 FQNNGV. The DNA for the CDR3 is TGTGCCAGCAGCCCCACCTCCTCCGGGACGAGTGAGCAGTTCTTC. It specifies CASSPTSSGTSEQFF.

A few counts support this clonotype. This sequence joins TRBV11-2 and TRBJ1-1; perhaps TRBD1 as D (6 bases). The V gene lost 7 bases and the J gene lost 3 bases, with 15 bases spanning the gap. There are 14 residues in the CDR3. Germline CDR1 is SGHAT and CDR2 is FQNNGV. CDR3 residues: CASTVGGGYTEAFF. For the CDR3, the DNA is TGTGCCAGCACCGTAGGGGGTGGTTACACTGAAGCTTTCTTT. Complete variable domain (other parts from reference TRBV11-2 and TRBJ1-1): EAGVAQSPRYKIIEKRQSVAFWCNPISGHATLYWYQQILGQGPKLLIQFQNNGVVDDSQLPKDRFSAERLKGVDSTLKIQPAKLEDSAVYLCASTVGGGYTEAFFGQGTRLTVV.

The J gene is TRBJ2-1, the V gene TRBV7-8; TRBD2 matches 8 bases. With 5 bases clipped from V and 4 bases from J, the junction kept 7 bases outside the gene matches. This CDR3 comprises 15 residues. CDR1 SGHVS and CDR2 FQNEAQ come from the germline V gene. CDR3 protein: CASSRRAGVYNEQFF. Here the CDR3 DNA reads TGTGCCAGCAGCCGGAGAGCGGGGGTATACAATGAGCAGTTCTTC.

The rearrangement links TRBV12-3 or TRBV12-4 to TRBJ1-1; weak D call: TRBD1 (6 bases). This CDR3 region has 13 residues. V was shortened by 4 bases and J by 11 bases, with 17 bases between the two germline ends. The CDR3 loop reads CASSSSGGRMAFF. CDR3 nucleotide sequence: TGTGCCAGCAGTTCGAGTGGGGGGCGCATGGCTTTCTTT.

This clonotype showed up just a few times. The V call is TRBV6-1, the J call TRBJ2-7; unclear D gene. Germline values: CDR1 MNHNS, CDR2 SASEGT. The CDR3 totals 12 residues. Trimming shortened V by 8 bases and J by 4 bases, and 12 bases separated the two germline ends. The CDR3 spells CASGDRGYEQYF. Written as DNA, the CDR3 is TGTGCCAGCGGGGATAGAGGTTACGAGCAGTACTTC.